Listed here is a single T cell receptor (beta chain). There is no known antigen for this receptor. Per-base qualities were not stored, and no clone one base away is much larger. This sample stems from a study of blood T cell repertoires in COVID-19 (dated by TCRdb to 2018 to 2021). Background for the entire study: Samples covering the acute and convalescent phases of COVID-19 were provided by collaborators in the United States, Italy and Spain. The prospective study material was composed of cDNA or gDNA derived from T cells, B-cell-depleted T cells, or PBMCs. The dataset comprised deeply sampled blood TCRbeta repertoires from subjects exposed to, actively infected with, or recovered from COVID-19. The repertoires were released in a freely available public database intended as a resource for research on the immune response to SARS-CoV-2. The samples were drawn from the first 160 participants of the ongoing ImmuneRACE study and from 950 to 1,500 subjects provided by 6 global collaborators. Sample metadata almost always included a de-identified subject ID, COVID-19 status, age in years and sex. Where available, HLA class I and class II types were obtained from metadata supplied by the sample provider rather than from assay-based typing. Results the study describes overall, beyond this receptor: The amount of clinical and demographic metadata varied by source and participant and was provided uncurated.

Compared with germline, V lacks 6 bases and J lacks 2 bases; bases without a gene match: 3. Its CDR3 holds 13 amino acids, cysteine through phenylalanine. Here the CDR3 DNA is all that survives: 39 bases in frame from base 1. Each collaborating institution followed its own protocols to collect whole blood in K2EDTA tubes. For TCRbeta analysis, collaborators shipped samples in one of three forms: frozen whole blood, isolated PBMCs, or DNA extracted from either of those sample types. The immunoSEQ Assay, a bias-controlled multiplex PCR, was used to amplify TCRbeta CDR3 regions from genomic DNA. The authors' analysis ran thus. The number of nucleated cells in each sample was estimated from the amplification of reference gene primers within the assay. To quantify the absolute abundance of each unique TCRbeta CDR3 rearrangement, sequence reads were collapsed and filtered. For each sample, productive Simpson clonality was calculated by taking the square root of Simpson's diversity index across productive rearrangements. Not all clones reach the TCRdb copy of this immuneACCESS table, which keeps in-frame sequences only. Checked studies attribute under half of the gap to unresolved V genes and leave the rest unexplained. The V and J calls and clone size were taken over from that table, and D and trimming were inferred from the DNA. Counted in this sample were around 180,000 clones; 80% to 90% of them appeared once. Of the sample, 9.5% to 12% is held by the ten largest clones.

Sequencing input: peripheral blood. In this chain, TRBV12-3 or TRBV12-4 is recombined with TRBJ2-7; TRBD1 aligns with 8 central bases. The clonotype originates from a human donor with active or convalescent COVID-19. The donor label of this sample is uncertain. The nucleotide sequence is TGTGCCAGCAGGACAGGGGTGGCCTACGAGCAGTACTTC. The translation is CASRTGVAYEQYF.